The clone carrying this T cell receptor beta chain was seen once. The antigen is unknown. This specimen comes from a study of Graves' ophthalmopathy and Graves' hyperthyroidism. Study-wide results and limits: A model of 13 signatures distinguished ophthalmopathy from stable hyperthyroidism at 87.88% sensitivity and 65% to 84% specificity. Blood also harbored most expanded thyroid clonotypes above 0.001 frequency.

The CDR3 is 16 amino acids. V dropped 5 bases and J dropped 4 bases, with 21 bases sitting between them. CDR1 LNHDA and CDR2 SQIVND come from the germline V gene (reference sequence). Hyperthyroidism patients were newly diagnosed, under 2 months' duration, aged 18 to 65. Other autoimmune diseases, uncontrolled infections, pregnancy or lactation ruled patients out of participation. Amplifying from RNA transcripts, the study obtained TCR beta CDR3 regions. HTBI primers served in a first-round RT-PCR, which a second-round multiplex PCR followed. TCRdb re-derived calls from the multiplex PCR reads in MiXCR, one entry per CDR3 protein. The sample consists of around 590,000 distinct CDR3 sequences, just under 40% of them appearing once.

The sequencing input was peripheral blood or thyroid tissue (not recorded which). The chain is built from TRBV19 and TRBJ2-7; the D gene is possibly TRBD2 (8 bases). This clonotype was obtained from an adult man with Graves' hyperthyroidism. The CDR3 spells CASSPGGRLASYEQYF. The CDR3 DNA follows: TGTGCCAGTAGTCCAGGGGGGAGACTAGCGTCGTACGAGCAGTACTTC.